This T cell receptor beta chain came from a study of CD8 T cells in ankylosing spondylitis. Findings and caveats of the study: Researchers reportedly found disease-linked clones significantly enriched in matched ankylosing spondylitis synovial fluid. Ankylosing spondylitis blood seemed to carry a telltale TCR beta motif made of under ten highly homologous variants.

Comment on this clonotype: The target antigen is unknown.

MiXCR was run by TCRdb on the 5' RACE reads, yielding one entry per CDR3 protein. This table holds around 770,000 distinct CDR3 sequences, approximately 12% found once. From germline, CDR1 is MNHEY and CDR2 SVGEGT. This CDR3 is built from 15 residues. V lost 4 bases and J 2 bases, leaving 15 bases between the germline ends. The receptor's source is a male donor with ankylosing spondylitis. The chain recombines TRBV6-2 or TRBV6-3 with TRBJ2-7; possibly TRBD2 for D (6 bases). The specimen was blood, either unsorted or a sorted T cell fraction (not recorded which). Here the CDR3 DNA reads TGTGCCAGCAGTTCTCCCCCGGGAGTCCCCTACGAGCAGTACTTC. This translates into CASSSPPGVPYEQYF.